The 12 T cell receptor beta chains below all came from one sample that was sequenced in a study of blood T cells in healthy people across ages. Then a second PCR, running roughly 7 to 11 cycles, was carried out with a sample-barcoded 5' primer and a J-beta primer mix. TCRdb ran MiXCR on the 5' RACE reads and lists one entry per CDR3 protein. This table has 700,000 or so distinct CDR3 sequences, about 24% appearing once. The sequenced sample consisted of blood. The source is a man aged 65 to 79 in good health.

This sequence joins TRBV20-1 and TRBJ2-5; tentative D call: TRBD2 (5 bases). Germline V gene lookup returns CDR1 DFQATT and CDR2 SNEGSKA (reference sequence). This CDR3 spans 12 amino acids. CDR3 residues: CSKELGPATQYF. The CDR3 bases are TGCAGCAAAGAACTAGGGCCAGCGACCCAGTACTTC.

J is TRBJ1-1 and V is TRBV10-3, with a tentative D call TRBD1 (6 bases). Germline CDR1 is ENHRY and CDR2 is SYGVKD. V gave up 4 bases and J gave up 1 base, with 13 bases separating them. The CDR3 runs 15 residues. The CDR3 is CAISVLQGPNTEAFF. CDR3 DNA sequence: TGTGCCATCAGTGTCCTACAGGGCCCGAACACTGAAGCTTTCTTT.

The J gene is TRBJ2-2, the V gene TRBV6-2 or TRBV6-3, with 7 bases fitting TRBD1. CDR1 is MNHEY and CDR2 is SVGEGT in the germline V gene. The CDR3 totals 15 residues. V lost 5 bases to trimming and J lost 2 bases; unmatched junction nucleotides: 5. The CDR3 region is CASSNRGSNTGELFF. The CDR3 nucleotides are TGTGCCAGCAGTAACAGGGGATCCAACACCGGGGAGCTGTTTTTT.

A note on this clonotype: The junction departs from the called germline gene at one end, perhaps through a read error. The CDR3 here is CSVEATGGGQKRF. CDR3 coding DNA: TGCAGCGTTGAAGCCACCGGTGGGGGACAGAAGCGATTC. The chain recombines TRBV29-1 with TRBJ2-1, with TRBD1 matching 7 bases. The CDR3 length is 13 residues. Germline V gene sequence: CDR1 SQVTM, CDR2 ANQGSEA.

The chain uses TRBV5-1 and TRBJ1-4; 9 nucleotides align to TRBD1. This CDR3 region has 18 residues. Trimming cost V 4 bases and J 4 bases; bases outside gene matches: 14. Germline V gene sequence: CDR1 SGHRS, CDR2 YFSETQ. CDR3 nucleotides: TGCGCCAGCAGCCCCAGAAGCCCGGGACAGGGAAATAATGAAAAACTGTTTTTT. This sequence encodes CASSPRSPGQGNNEKLFF.

This clonotype turned up a few times. This sequence joins TRBV2 and TRBJ1-2; weak D call: TRBD1 (6 bases). The CDR3 runs 14 residues. Germline V lookup: CDR1 SNHLY, CDR2 FYNNEI. Deletions cut 5 bases from V and 4 bases from J, with 14 bases between. The CDR3 nucleotides are TGTGCCAGCAGTTCTACAGGGTCCGGCTATGGCTACACCTTC. As protein: CASSSTGSGYGYTF.

In the case of this clonotype: A much bigger clone sits one base away, suggesting this may be a read error. CDR3 nucleotides: TGTGCCAGCAGCGCCAGGGGACAGCCAGTGGATTATGGCCACACCTTC. It is translated as CASSARGQPVDYGHTF. The rearrangement links TRBV7-9 to TRBJ1-2, with 7 bases matching TRBD1. The length of the CDR3 is 16 residues. Germline V gene data show CDR1 as SEHNR and CDR2 as FQNEAQ (reference sequence).

The chain recombines TRBV7-2 with TRBJ2-3; 7 bases match TRBD2. J lost 6 bases, V lost 5 bases, and 5 bases had no gene match. This CDR3 region has 13 residues. Germline-derived CDR1 and CDR2 are SGHTA and FQGNSA. CDR3 sequence (DNA): TGTGCCAGCAGCCCACGGGGGGTGGATACGCAGTATTTT. As protein: CASSPRGVDTQYF.

This clonotype was seen a single time. The chain is built from TRBV5-6 and TRBJ2-5; 9 positions agree with TRBD1. Looked up from germline, CDR1 is SGHDT and CDR2 is YYEEEE. The CDR3 extends over 15 amino acids. Trimming took 2 bases from V and 6 from J; bases not matched to a gene: 8. CDR3 region: CASSFRDRVTKTQYF. The DNA for the CDR3 is TGTGCCAGCAGCTTCCGGGACAGGGTGACGAAGACCCAGTACTTC.

The V call is TRBV28, the J call TRBJ2-7, with no clear D. The CDR3 runs to 11 residues. Germline loops: CDR1 MDHEN, CDR2 SYDVKM. V was shortened by 5 bases and J by 3 bases, with 5 bases between the two germline ends. The CDR3 reads CASSTYYEQYF. DNA of the CDR3: TGTGCCAGCAGTACTTACTACGAGCAGTACTTC.

V usage is TRBV29-1 and J usage is TRBJ2-4; D is perhaps TRBD1 (6 bases). Trimming removed 7 bases from V and 0 bases from J, with 10 bases in between. CDR3 length: 13 amino acids. Germline V lookup: CDR1 SQVTM, CDR2 ANQGSEA. CDR3 DNA: TGCAGCGGGACACAGGGAGCCAAAAACATTCAGTACTTC. Its translation: CSGTQGAKNIQYF.

This chain connects TRBV11-1 to TRBJ2-5, with a possible D match to TRBD2 (6 bases). The DNA matches TRBJ2-1 better at its end, which makes the J call doubtful. Looked up from germline, CDR1 is SGHAT and CDR2 is FQDESV (reference sequence). The CDR3 is made up of 15 amino acids. The CDR3 DNA reads TGTGCCAGCAGCTTAGGGGTAGGAGGGGTCGATGAGCAGTTCTTC. This encodes CASSLGVGGVDEQFF.